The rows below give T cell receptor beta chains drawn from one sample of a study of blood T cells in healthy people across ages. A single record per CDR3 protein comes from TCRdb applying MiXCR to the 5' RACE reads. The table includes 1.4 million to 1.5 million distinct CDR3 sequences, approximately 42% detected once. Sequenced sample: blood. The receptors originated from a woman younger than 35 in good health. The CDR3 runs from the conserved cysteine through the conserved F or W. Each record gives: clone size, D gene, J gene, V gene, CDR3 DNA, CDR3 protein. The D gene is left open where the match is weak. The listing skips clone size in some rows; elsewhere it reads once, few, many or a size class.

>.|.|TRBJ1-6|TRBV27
TGTGCCAGCAGTTCTCCACAGGGTGCGAATTCACCCCCCCACTTT
CASSSPQGANSPPHF
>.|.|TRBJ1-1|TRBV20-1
TGCAGAGCGGGGAACACTGAAGCTTTCTTT
CRAGNTEAFF
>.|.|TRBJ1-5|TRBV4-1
TGCGCCAGCAGCCAAGATGTATACAGGGAGAAAGGCAATCAGCCCCAGCATTTT
CASSQDVYREKGNQPQHF
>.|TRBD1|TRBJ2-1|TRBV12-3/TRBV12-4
TGTGCCAGCAGTTTAGGGACAGGCGACCAGCAGTTCTTC
CASSLGTGDQQFF
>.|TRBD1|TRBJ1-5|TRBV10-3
TGTGCCATCAGTCCCGACAGGGGAGGAAATCAGCCCCAGCATTTT
CAISPDRGGNQPQHF
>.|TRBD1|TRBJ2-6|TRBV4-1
TGCGCCAGCAGCCAAGGCCTGGGACAGGGTCTTTCTGGGGCCAACGTCCTGACTTTC
CASSQGLGQGLSGANVLTF
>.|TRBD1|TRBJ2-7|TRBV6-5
TGTGCCAGCAGTTCCGGGACAGGGTATCGCGAGCAGTACTTC
CASSSGTGYREQYF
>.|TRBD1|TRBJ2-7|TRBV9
TGTGCCAGCAGCGTAGTTGCAGGACAGGGATATTACGAGCAGTACTTC
CASSVVAGQGYYEQYF
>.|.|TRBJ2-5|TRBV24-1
TGTGCCACCAGTGATTATAGGGAGACCCAGTACTTC
CATSDYRETQYF
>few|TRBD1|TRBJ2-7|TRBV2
TGTGCCAGCAGTGACAGGGGGCACTACGAGCAGTACTTC
CASSDRGHYEQYF
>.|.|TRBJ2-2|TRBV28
TGTGCCAGCAGTTTAGGGGGGGCCGACACCGGGGAGCTGTTTTTT
CASSLGGADTGELFF
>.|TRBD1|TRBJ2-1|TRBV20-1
TGCAGTGCTACGCCCTGGACAGGGAACCAGGATGAGCAGTTCTTC
CSATPWTGNQDEQFF
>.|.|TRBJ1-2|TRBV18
TGTGCCAGCTCACCAGACGCCTTATCGAGCACCTTC
CASSPDALSSTF
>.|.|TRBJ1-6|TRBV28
TGTGCCAGCAAAACAGGGTATAATTCACCCCTCCACTTT
CASKTGYNSPLHF
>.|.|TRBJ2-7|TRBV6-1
TGTGCCAGCAGCTCACTCACAGGGAGTAAGGGCTACGAGCAGTACTTC
CASSSLTGSKGYEQYF
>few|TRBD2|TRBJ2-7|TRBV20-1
TGCAGTGCTAGTAGCTGGACTAGCGGGGCCTACGAGCAGTACTTC
CSASSWTSGAYEQYF
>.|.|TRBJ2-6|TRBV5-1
TGCGCCAGCAGCTTGAGGGCAGGAGAATCTAGCTCTGGGGCCAACGTCCTGACTTTC
CASSLRAGESSSGANVLTF
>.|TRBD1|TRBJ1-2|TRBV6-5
TGTGCCAGCAGATCCCAGGGGGCGAGTGGCTACACCTTC
CASRSQGASGYTF